Shown below are 13 T cell receptor beta chains from a single sample sequenced in a study of metastatic and nonmetastatic thyroid tumors. With MiXCR, TCRdb reprocessed the PCR reads. The top ten hold 3% to 4.5% of the sample, which has 85,000 to 95,000 clones, more than 12% seen once. Thyroid surgery was performed in patients who had received no treatment beforehand. Sequenced input: blood. Source of these receptors: a female donor with papillary thyroid cancer or a benign thyroid nodule (not recorded which). Some clones in this sample may be carry-over from other donors' samples.

This clone appeared many times. J is TRBJ1-5 and V is TRBV6-1; D might be TRBD1 (6 bases). The CDR3 length is 17 residues. V was cut by 7 bases and J by 3 bases, with 22 bases left in between. From germline, CDR1 is MNHNS and CDR2 SASEGT. The chain's CDR3 is CASKNDVTGHDNQPQHF. CDR3 nucleotides: TGTGCCAGCAAGAATGACGTGACAGGACATGACAATCAGCCCCAGCATTTT.

This clone was observed many times. The CDR3 DNA reads TGTGCCAGCAGCTTTTGGGCCCTGAATGCCAATCAGCCCCAGCATTTT. Its protein is CASSFWALNANQPQHF. This chain links TRBV5-6 with TRBJ1-5; D is undetermined. V lost 2 bases and J lost 3, with 15 bases in between. This CDR3 has 16 amino acids. CDR1 and CDR2 from the germline V gene are SGHDT and YYEEEE.

A few counts support this clone. Mismatch with germline at one junction end may stem from a read error. This chain uses TRBV27 with TRBJ2-6, with D tentatively TRBD2 (6 bases). This CDR3 spans 14 amino acids. Looked up from germline, CDR1 is MNHEY and CDR2 is SMNVEV (reference sequence). For the CDR3, the DNA is TGTGCCAGCGGAGGGCACTCTGGGTCCAACGTCCTGACTTTC. Its protein product is CASGGHSGSNVLTF.

This clone occurred many times. This chain connects TRBV4-2 to TRBJ1-2; 7 bases line up with TRBD1. Germline CDR1 reads LGHNA; CDR2 reads YNFKEQ. CDR3 length: 13 amino acids. The V segment lost 0 bases and the J segment 7 bases; nucleotides outside the gene matches: 2. CDR3 in DNA: TGTGCCAGCAGCCAAGAGACAGGGATTGGCTACACCTTC. It codes for CASSQETGIGYTF.

This sequence joins TRBV18 and TRBJ1-2; 11 bases agree with TRBD1. The V gene end was trimmed by 4 bases and the J gene end by 2 bases; junction bases not matched to a gene: 0. The CDR3 runs 14 residues. Germline V CDR1 and CDR2: KGHSH, LQKENI. CDR3 region: CASSRDRGNYGYTF. Written as DNA, the CDR3 is TGTGCCAGCTCACGGGACAGGGGGAACTATGGCTACACCTTC.

DNA for the CDR3: TGTGCCAGCAGCTTAGTGGGCACTAGTGTCTCCTACGAGCAGTACTTC. The encoded protein is CASSLVGTSVSYEQYF. J is TRBJ2-7 and V is TRBV5-4; weak D call: TRBD2 (5 bases). Trimming pared 2 bases from V and 0 bases from J, leaving 15 bases between. The V gene's germline CDR1 is SGHNT and CDR2 YYREEE (reference sequence). This CDR3 is 16 amino acids long.

This chain links TRBV7-2 with TRBJ2-3, with 7 nucleotides matching TRBD1. The CDR3 has 14 residues. The germline V gene encodes CDR1 SGHTA and CDR2 FQGNSA. The junction had 8 bases not matched to a gene; V was cut back by 5 bases and J by 6 bases. The CDR3 coding sequence is TGTGCCAGCAGCCAGAGGGGGCGCGGGGATACGCAGTATTTT. This translates into CASSQRGRGDTQYF.

DNA for the CDR3: TGTGCTAGTGGTTTTGCCCCCGGGACAGGGTACCTTCCTAACTATGGCTACACCTTC. Translation gives CASGFAPGTGYLPNYGYTF. The chain couples TRBV12-5 to TRBJ1-2; 9 bases fit TRBD1. This CDR3 region has 19 residues. The germline CDR1 and CDR2 sequences are LGHNT and FRNRAP. After removal of 3 bases from V and 0 bases from J, the junction contained 14 bases not matched to a gene.

The V and J genes are TRBV7-8 and TRBJ2-1; 10 bases are a match to TRBD2. The CDR3 runs to 17 residues. Germline CDR1 reads SGHVS; CDR2 reads FQNEAQ. The ends lost 6 bases at V and 7 bases at J; junction bases unmatched: 15. CDR3 DNA sequence: TGTGCCAGCAGTAGGGCTAGCGGGAGAGGTGCTAGGAATGAGCAGTTCTTC. This codes for CASSRASGRGARNEQFF.

In the case of this clone: At one boundary the junction diverges from the germline segment, which might be a read error. The rearrangement joins TRBV30 to TRBJ2-3; D remains ambiguous. Germline CDR1 is GTSNPN and CDR2 is SVGIG (reference sequence). The CDR3 is 13 residues long. CDR3 nucleotide sequence: TGTGCCTGGGGTGTCATTAGCACAGATACGCAGTATTTT. Translating gives CAWGVISTDTQYF.

This clone was recorded many times. The V gene is TRBV5-1, the J gene TRBJ2-7, with D maybe TRBD2 (5 bases). CDR3 length: 15 residues. The V and J ends lost 0 bases and 6 bases respectively, with 16 bases between them. CDR1 and CDR2 (germline): SGHRS, YFSETQ. CDR3 protein: CASSLALDGRGEQYF. CDR3 nucleotides: TGCGCCAGCAGCTTGGCCCTGGACGGCCGGGGCGAGCAGTACTTC.

This clone appeared many times. CDR3 sequence reads: CASSEDPGARGYTF. For the CDR3, the DNA is TGTGCCAGCAGTGAAGATCCGGGGGCTCGAGGCTACACCTTC. The J gene is TRBJ1-2, the V gene TRBV2, with D perhaps TRBD1 (6 bases). V was cut by 1 base and J by 8 bases, with 14 bases left in between. This CDR3 contains 14 residues. The V gene's germline CDR1 is SNHLY and CDR2 FYNNEI.

Notes on this clone: A much larger clone differs by one base, so this may be a read error. The V and J genes are TRBV15 and TRBJ2-5; possible D gene TRBD2, 6 bases. The CDR3 sequence is 16 residues long. Per germline, CDR1 LNHNV and CDR2 YYDKDF (reference sequence). This CDR3 is CATIRASGRTYETQYF. Here the CDR3 DNA reads TGTGCCACCATCAGAGCCTCTGGGAGGACTTATGAGACCCAGTACTTC.